Below are 30 T cell receptor beta chains sequenced from a single sample in a study of T cell responses to AZD1222 COVID-19 vaccine. Repertoires were generated with immunoSEQ multiplex PCR, while TCRdb's copy carries only in-frame clones and drops some. The profile covers 69,000 or so clones, with 70% to 90% appearing a single time and around 4.4% taken by the ten largest. The source material was peripheral blood, sampled 28 days after the second dose of the MenACWY control vaccine. The receptors come from an adult who received the MenACWY meningococcal vaccine as a control.

This chain uses TRBV5-1 with TRBJ2-7, with 14 positions matching TRBD2. Per germline, CDR1 SGHRS and CDR2 YFSETQ. The CDR3 sequence is 14 residues long. After removal of 7 bases from V and 2 bases from J, the junction contained 2 bases not matched to a gene. Here the CDR3 reads CASGGLAGAYEQYF. CDR3 bases: TGCGCCAGCGGGGGACTAGCGGGAGCCTACGAGCAGTACTTC.

This clone showed up just a few times. The CDR3 reads CASSFPGQGTEAFF. The CDR3 DNA sequence: TGTGCCAGCAGTTTCCCGGGACAGGGAACTGAAGCTTTCTTT. The rearrangement uses TRBV28 and TRBJ1-1, with 9 bases aligning to TRBD1. The CDR3 totals 14 residues. With V trimmed by 3 bases and J by 5 bases, 4 bases remained unmatched. The germline gives CDR1 MDHEN, CDR2 SYDVKM. Complete variable domain (other parts from reference TRBV28 and TRBJ1-1): DVKVTQSSRYLVKRTGEKVFLECVQDMDHENMFWYRQDPGLGLRLIYFSYDVKMKEKGDIPEGYSVSREKKERFSLILESASTNQTSMYLCASSFPGQGTEAFFGQGTRLTVV.

This chain links TRBV3-1 (or the pseudogene TRBV3-2) with TRBJ2-4; 9 bases are shared with TRBD1. V shed 0 bases, J shed 8 bases, and the junction held 5 bases outside the gene matches. This CDR3 contains 15 residues. Germline V gene lookup returns CDR1 LGHDT and CDR2 YNNKEL (reference sequence). The chain's CDR3 is CASSQDMDRGDIQYF. The CDR3 DNA sequence: TGTGCCAGCAGCCAAGATATGGACAGGGGAGACATTCAGTACTTC.

This chain joins TRBV5-1 and TRBJ1-6; 9 positions match TRBD1. Germline V gives CDR1 SGHRS, CDR2 YFSETQ. Trimming cost V 0 bases and J 6 bases; bases outside gene matches: 7. The CDR3 spans 17 residues. The CDR3: CASSLAFLDRGNSPLHF. The DNA for the CDR3 is TGCGCCAGCAGCTTGGCTTTCCTGGACAGGGGTAATTCACCCCTCCACTTT.

This chain links TRBV6-2 or TRBV6-3 with TRBJ1-4; D gene uncertain. The CDR3 runs to 15 residues. Germline V lookup: CDR1 MNHEY, CDR2 SVGEGT. V was cut by 0 bases and J by 7 bases, with 12 bases left in between. The CDR3 loop reads CASSYSSSAAEKLFF. The DNA for the CDR3 is TGTGCCAGCAGTTACTCGAGTTCGGCAGCTGAAAAACTGTTTTTT.

This chain links TRBV5-1 with TRBJ1-5, with TRBD1 as a possible D gene (6 bases). The germline V and J ends were trimmed by 0 bases and 1 base, with 11 bases remaining between them. The CDR3 totals 16 residues. The germline V gene encodes CDR1 SGHRS and CDR2 YFSETQ. DNA of the CDR3: TGCGCCAGCAGCTTGGAAGGGGGTAGGAGCAATCAGCCCCAGCATTTT. Translated, it gives CASSLEGGRSNQPQHF.

The CDR3 DNA reads as TGTGCCAGCAGCCAAGATCAATGGGCGGGCGGTGAGCAGTTCTTC. Its protein is CASSQDQWAGGEQFF. This chain uses TRBV4-2 with TRBJ2-1; D is possibly TRBD2 (5 bases). The CDR3 is 15 residues long. Trimming stripped 0 bases from V and 9 bases from J, with 15 bases between. CDR1 and CDR2 (germline): LGHNA, YNFKEQ.

The chain carries TRBV7-3 and TRBJ1-6; no clear D gene. This CDR3 contains 15 residues. V was trimmed by 7 bases and J by 10 bases, leaving 20 bases between them. Germline CDR1 reads SGHTA; CDR2 reads FQGTGA. The CDR3 sequence is CASTNSRVRRSPLHF. The CDR3 nucleotides read TGTGCCAGCACCAATAGTAGGGTCCGGCGATCACCCCTCCACTTT.

The J gene is TRBJ1-4, the V gene TRBV18; D gene unclear. The CDR3 consists of 14 residues. Germline V CDR1 and CDR2: KGHSH, LQKENI. The ends were cut back, 3 bases at V and 8 bases at J, with 13 bases in the middle. CDR3 DNA sequence: TGTGCCAGCTCACCCCCGGCGGGGAGCGAAAAACTGTTTTTT. Protein sequence: CASSPPAGSEKLFF.

J is TRBJ1-3 and V is TRBV6-5; 9 bases match TRBD1. The germline V gene has CDR1 MNHEY and CDR2 SVGAGI. The junction had 2 bases not matched to a gene; V was cut back by 8 bases and J by 3 bases. This CDR3 has 13 amino acids. The CDR3 protein is CASYRGLGNTIYF. CDR3 sequence (DNA): TGTGCCAGCTACAGGGGGCTTGGAAACACCATATATTTT.

This clone has just one count. This rearrangement joins TRBV7-2 to TRBJ2-5; TRBD1 aligns across 7 bases. The CDR3 sequence is 13 residues long. Unmatched junction bases numbered 5, after V lost 3 bases and J lost 7 bases. Germline CDR1 SGHTA, CDR2 FQGNSA. The CDR3 DNA reads as TGTGCCAGCAGCTTCGACAGGGAAGGGACCCAGTACTTC. Protein product: CASSFDREGTQYF.

This clone was observed a handful of times. Other nucleotide sequences from this sample produce the same CDR3. The chain recombines TRBV7-2 with TRBJ2-7; 10 nucleotides agree with TRBD1. V lost 3 bases, J lost 1 base, and 3 bases stayed unmatched. The CDR3 consists of 15 residues. Germline values: CDR1 SGHTA, CDR2 FQGNSA. The CDR3 nucleotides are TGTGCCAGCAGCTTTGACAGGGGGCGTTCCTACGAGCAGTACTTC. It specifies CASSFDRGRSYEQYF.

The V and J genes are TRBV11-2 and TRBJ2-3; D is ambiguous. Germline CDR1 and CDR2: SGHAT and FQNNGV. The CDR3 extends over 12 amino acids. The germline V and J ends were trimmed by 5 bases and 7 bases, with 10 bases remaining between them. The CDR3 loop reads CASSPTEYTQYF. The CDR3 DNA sequence: TGTGCCAGCAGCCCGACCGAGTATACGCAGTATTTT.

This chain joins TRBV10-3 and TRBJ1-1, with 9 bases fitting TRBD1. V was clipped by 6 bases and J by 2 bases; unmatched bases: 4. This CDR3 contains 14 residues. Per the germline V gene, CDR1 is ENHRY and CDR2 is SYGVKD. In nucleotides, the CDR3 is TGTGCCATCAGACAGGGGGCCTCTAACACTGAAGCTTTCTTT. This codes for CAIRQGASNTEAFF.

The genes are TRBV19 and TRBJ1-5, with TRBD1 matching over 10 bases. CDR1 LNHDA and CDR2 SQIVND come from the germline V gene (reference sequence). The ends lost 7 bases at V and 7 bases at J; junction bases unmatched: 10. The CDR3 consists of 15 residues. The CDR3 DNA reads TGTGCCAGTACGCCCCGGGACAGGGGTTCCCAGCCCCAGCATTTT. This gives the protein CASTPRDRGSQPQHF. Complete variable domain (other parts from reference TRBV19 and TRBJ1-5): DGGITQSPKYLFRKEGQNVTLSCEQNLNHDAMYWYRQDPGQGLRLIYYSQIVNDFQKGDIAEGYSVSREKKESFPLTVTSAQKNPTAFYLCASTPRDRGSQPQHFGDGTRLSIL.

The J gene is TRBJ1-6, the V gene TRBV9; weak D call: TRBD1 (5 bases). Germline CDR1 and CDR2: SGDLS and YYNGEE. The length of the CDR3 is 15 residues. Trimming left V 0 bases short and J 5 bases short, with 9 bases between. DNA of the CDR3: TGTGCCAGCAGCGTAGCTGGGGGTAATAATTCACCCCTCCACTTT. Amino acids: CASSVAGGNNSPLHF.

This chain uses TRBV6-2 or TRBV6-3 with TRBJ2-1; no firm D call. Looked up from germline, CDR1 is MNHEY and CDR2 is SVGEGT. Trimming took 6 bases from V and 5 from J, leaving 8 bases between them. The CDR3 consists of 12 residues. CDR3 nucleotides: TGTGCCAGCAGCCCACTTCACAATGAGCAGTTCTTC. Encoded protein: CASSPLHNEQFF.

This rearrangement joins TRBV7-3 to TRBJ2-3; D might be TRBD1 (5 bases). Trimming shortened V by 3 bases and J by 2 bases, and 9 bases separated the two germline ends. The CDR3 sequence is 14 residues long. CDR1 and CDR2 (germline): SGHTA, FQGTGA. The CDR3 DNA reads TGTGCCAGCAGCTTTACAGGTGCCACAGATACGCAGTATTTT. Translating gives CASSFTGATDTQYF.

The chain is built from TRBV9 and TRBJ2-7; a weak D match, TRBD2 (6 bases). Between the trimmed V and J ends, which lost 0 bases and 3 bases, there was a span of 13 bases. CDR1 is SGDLS, CDR2 YYNGEE, per germline. The CDR3 is made up of 15 amino acids. In DNA, the CDR3 is TGTGCCAGCAGCGTAGGTCAGGGAGCGGGCTACGAGCAGTACTTC. Translated, it gives CASSVGQGAGYEQYF.

The rearrangement links TRBV28 to TRBJ1-5, with D maybe TRBD1 (5 bases). Trimming cost V 1 base and J 0 bases, with 10 bases left between them. The CDR3 runs 16 residues. Germline assignment: CDR1 MDHEN and CDR2 SYDVKM. CDR3 protein: CASSLSTEGSNQPQHF. The CDR3 DNA follows: TGTGCCAGCAGTTTATCGACAGAGGGTAGCAATCAGCCCCAGCATTTT.

This sequence joins TRBV4-3 and TRBJ2-2, with a weak D call TRBD2 (6 bases). Looked up from germline, CDR1 is LGHNA and CDR2 is YSLEER. This CDR3 is 15 amino acids long. Trimming cost V 6 bases and J 2 bases, with 13 bases left between them. CDR3 nucleotides: TGCGCCAGCAGTCCGGACGGGGGAAACACCGGGGAGCTGTTTTTT. Translated, it gives CASSPDGGNTGELFF.

The V call is TRBV14, the J call TRBJ2-1, with a possible D match to TRBD2 (7 bases). The CDR3 length is 12 residues. Germline loops: CDR1 SGHDN, CDR2 FVKESK. Between the trimmed V and J ends, which lost 4 bases and 9 bases, there was a span of 10 bases. The DNA for the CDR3 is TGTGCCAGCAGCCGGAGGGGGGGTGAGCAGTTCTTC. It codes for CASSRRGGEQFF.

The J gene is TRBJ2-1, the V gene TRBV11-2; TRBD1 or TRBD2 may be the D gene (6 bases each). The germline V gene has CDR1 SGHAT and CDR2 FQNNGV. V lost 5 bases and J 8 bases, leaving 19 bases between the germline ends. This CDR3 comprises 15 residues. CDR3 sequence: CASSQGGKHGDEQFF. As DNA, the CDR3 is TGTGCCAGCAGCCAAGGGGGGAAACATGGGGATGAGCAGTTCTTC.

V and J are TRBV2 and TRBJ2-7, with D possibly TRBD2 on 5 matching bases. Looked up from germline, CDR1 is SNHLY and CDR2 is FYNNEI. V was pared by 7 bases and J by 6 bases, with 13 bases between. CDR3 length equals 12 residues. The CDR3 here is CASTYGVSEQYF. In DNA, the CDR3 is TGTGCCAGCACCTACGGGGTTTCCGAGCAGTACTTC.

A few counts support this clone. The chain joins TRBV7-2 to TRBJ2-1; D gene ambiguous. The CDR3 length is 13 residues. Deletions cut 2 bases from V and 1 base from J, with 3 bases between. The germline CDR1 and CDR2 sequences are SGHTA and FQGNSA. DNA for the CDR3: TGTGCCAGCAGCTTAAGGTCCTACAATGAGCAGTTCTTC. Its protein is CASSLRSYNEQFF.

The V and J genes are TRBV19 and TRBJ2-3; 7 bases match TRBD1. This CDR3 spans 16 amino acids. From germline, CDR1 is LNHDA and CDR2 SQIVND (reference sequence). V shed 4 bases, J shed 1 base, and the junction held 8 bases outside the gene matches. In DNA, the CDR3 is TGTGCCAGTAGTAGTCGACAGGGTCTGGGCACAGATACGCAGTATTTT. This gives the protein CASSSRQGLGTDTQYF.

The chain's CDR3 is CASRRSAYEQYF. The CDR3 nucleotides read TGTGCCAGCAGACGCTCGGCCTACGAGCAGTACTTC. This chain links TRBV2 with TRBJ2-7; D is unclear. The CDR3 is 12 amino acids. Trimming removed 6 bases from V and 2 bases from J, with 8 bases in between. Germline V gene lookup returns CDR1 SNHLY and CDR2 FYNNEI. The full variable domain, rest sourced from reference TRBV2 and TRBJ2-7, is EPEVTQTPSHQVTQMGQEVILRCVPISNHLYFYWYRQILGQKVEFLVSFYNNEISEKSEIFDDQFSVERPDGSNFTLKIRSTKLEDSAMYFCASRRSAYEQYFGPGTRLTVT.

V and J are TRBV30 and TRBJ2-1; unclear D gene. V dropped 0 bases and J dropped 13 bases, with 10 bases sitting between them. Germline CDR1 and CDR2: GTSNPN and SVGIG (reference sequence). The CDR3 is 11 residues long. The chain's CDR3 is CAWSVKARQFF. The CDR3 nucleotides are TGTGCCTGGAGTGTAAAGGCACGACAGTTCTTC.

This chain uses TRBV6-6 with TRBJ2-1, with D possibly being TRBD1 (6 bases). Looked up from germline, CDR1 is MNHNY and CDR2 is SVGAGI (reference sequence). The ends were cut back, 6 bases at V and 7 bases at J, with 16 bases in the middle. The CDR3 length is 14 residues. The CDR3 region is CASRPTITGNEQFF. The CDR3 DNA is TGTGCCAGCAGACCCACGATAACAGGGAATGAGCAGTTCTTC.

V gene TRBV2 combines with J gene TRBJ2-1, with D uncertain. V lost 4 bases, J lost 1 base, and 11 bases lay in between. This CDR3 has 15 residues. From germline, CDR1 is SNHLY and CDR2 FYNNEI. The CDR3 loop is CASSVSWRSYNEQFF. CDR3 coding DNA: TGTGCCAGCAGTGTGTCTTGGCGGTCCTACAATGAGCAGTTCTTC.